The clone carrying this TCR beta chain was found a few times. Stated time point: blood at routine non-recurrence follow-up after resection. Unsorted whole RNA from tumor, nontumor lung or frozen PBMC underwent sequencing. TCRdb itself ran the 5' RACE reads through MiXCR, one entry per CDR3 protein. The table records around 120,000 distinct CDR3 sequences, 12% of them present only once. V lost 1 base and J lost 4, with 3 bases in between. Germline-derived CDR1 and CDR2 are SGHAT and FQNNGV. The CDR3 is made up of 12 amino acids. The source of the sample is a study of spatial heterogeneity in lung cancer.

The chain joins TRBV11-2 to TRBJ2-3; no clear D gene. This clonotype was sampled from a male donor with early-stage non-small cell lung cancer. The material was PBMCs, obtained at follow-up. In DNA, the CDR3 is TGTGCCAGCAGCTTAGGGTCAGATACGCAGTATTTT. This translates into CASSLGSDTQYF.